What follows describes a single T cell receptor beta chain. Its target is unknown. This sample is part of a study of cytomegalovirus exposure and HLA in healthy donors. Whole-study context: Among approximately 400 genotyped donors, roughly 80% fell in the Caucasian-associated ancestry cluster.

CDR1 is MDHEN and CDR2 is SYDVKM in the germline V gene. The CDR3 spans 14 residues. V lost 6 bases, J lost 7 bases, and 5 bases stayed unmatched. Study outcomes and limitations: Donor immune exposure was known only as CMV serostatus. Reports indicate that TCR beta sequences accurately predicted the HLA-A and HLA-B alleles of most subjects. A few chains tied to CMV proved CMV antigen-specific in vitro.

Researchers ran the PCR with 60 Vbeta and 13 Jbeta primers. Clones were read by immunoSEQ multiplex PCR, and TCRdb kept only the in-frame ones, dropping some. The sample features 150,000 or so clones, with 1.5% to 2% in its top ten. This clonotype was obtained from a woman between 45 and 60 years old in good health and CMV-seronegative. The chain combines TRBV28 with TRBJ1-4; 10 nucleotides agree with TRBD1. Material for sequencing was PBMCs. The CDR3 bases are TGTGCCAGCAGGACAGGGGGCGCGGGTGAAAAACTGTTTTTT. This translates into CASRTGGAGEKLFF. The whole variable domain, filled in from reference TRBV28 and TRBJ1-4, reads DVKVTQSSRYLVKRTGEKVFLECVQDMDHENMFWYRQDPGLGLRLIYFSYDVKMKEKGDIPEGYSVSREKKERFSLILESASTNQTSMYLCASRTGGAGEKLFFGSGTQLSVL.